This T cell receptor (beta chain) was captured by sequencing in a study of technical replicates of blood from a few donors. Per germline, CDR1 MNHEY and CDR2 SVGAGI. Trimming took 2 bases from V and 5 from J; bases not matched to a gene: 8. The length of the CDR3 is 16 residues. Clones were sequenced by immunoSEQ multiplex PCR, and TCRdb holds only the in-frame ones, with some missing. Of 55,000 to 75,000 clones in the sample, roughly 94% were seen once. This TCR was sampled from a human donor in good health. Some clones in this sample may be carry-over from other donors' samples. The genes are TRBV6-5 and TRBJ2-2; 7 bases agree with TRBD1. The sequenced material came from PBMCs. The CDR3 region has the DNA TGTGCCAGCAGTTACGCCCGCCGGGACAGTACCGGGGAGCTGTTTTTT. Its translation: CASSYARRDSTGELFF.